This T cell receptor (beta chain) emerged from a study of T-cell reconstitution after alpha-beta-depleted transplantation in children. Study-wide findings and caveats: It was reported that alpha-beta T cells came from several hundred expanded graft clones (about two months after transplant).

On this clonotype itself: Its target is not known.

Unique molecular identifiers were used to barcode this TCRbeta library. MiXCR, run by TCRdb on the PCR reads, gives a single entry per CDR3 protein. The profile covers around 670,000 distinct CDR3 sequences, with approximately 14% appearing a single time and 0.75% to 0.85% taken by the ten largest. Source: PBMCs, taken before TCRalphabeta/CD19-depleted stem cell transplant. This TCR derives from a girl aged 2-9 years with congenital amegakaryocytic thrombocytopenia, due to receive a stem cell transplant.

The CDR3 spells CSARGGTSSELYTGELFF. DNA of the CDR3: TGCAGTGCTAGAGGAGGGACTAGCTCGGAGCTGTACACCGGGGAGCTGTTTTTT. The chain links TRBV20-1 to TRBJ2-2, with 9 bases matching TRBD2. After removal of 1 base from V and 3 bases from J, the junction contained 12 bases not matched to a gene. CDR3 size: 18 residues. Germline CDR1 and CDR2: DFQATT and SNEGSKA (reference sequence).